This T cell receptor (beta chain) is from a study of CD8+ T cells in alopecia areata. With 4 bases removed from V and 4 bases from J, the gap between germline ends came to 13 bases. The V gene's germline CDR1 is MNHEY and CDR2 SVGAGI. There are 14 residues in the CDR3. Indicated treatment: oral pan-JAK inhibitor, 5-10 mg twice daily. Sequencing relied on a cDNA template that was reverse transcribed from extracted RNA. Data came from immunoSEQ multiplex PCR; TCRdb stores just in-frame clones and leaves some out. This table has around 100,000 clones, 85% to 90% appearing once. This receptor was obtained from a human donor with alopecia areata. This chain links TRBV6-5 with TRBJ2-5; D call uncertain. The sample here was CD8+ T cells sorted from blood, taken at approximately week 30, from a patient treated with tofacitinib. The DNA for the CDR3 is TGTGCCAGCAGTTTCGCTTCTTCGGGAGAGACCCAGTACTTC. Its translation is CASSFASSGETQYF.